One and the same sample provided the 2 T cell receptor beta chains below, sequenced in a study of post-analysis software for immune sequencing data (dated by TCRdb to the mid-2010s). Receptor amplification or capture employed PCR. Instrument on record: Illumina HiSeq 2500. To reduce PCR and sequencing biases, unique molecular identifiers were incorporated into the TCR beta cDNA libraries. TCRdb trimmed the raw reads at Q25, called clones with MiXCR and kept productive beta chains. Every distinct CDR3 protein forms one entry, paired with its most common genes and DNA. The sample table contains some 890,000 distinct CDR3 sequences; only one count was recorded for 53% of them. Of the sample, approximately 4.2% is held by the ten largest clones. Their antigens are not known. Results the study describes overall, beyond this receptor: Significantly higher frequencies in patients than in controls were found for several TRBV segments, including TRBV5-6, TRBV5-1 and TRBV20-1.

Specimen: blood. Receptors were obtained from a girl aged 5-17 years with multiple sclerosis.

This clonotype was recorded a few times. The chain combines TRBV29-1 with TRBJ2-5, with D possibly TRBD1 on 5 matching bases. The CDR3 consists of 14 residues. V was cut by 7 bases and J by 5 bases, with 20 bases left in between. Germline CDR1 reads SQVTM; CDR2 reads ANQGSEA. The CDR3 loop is CSAVDVGRAETQYF. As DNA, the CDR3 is TGCAGCGCCGTCGACGTGGGGCGCGCGGAGACCCAGTACTTC.

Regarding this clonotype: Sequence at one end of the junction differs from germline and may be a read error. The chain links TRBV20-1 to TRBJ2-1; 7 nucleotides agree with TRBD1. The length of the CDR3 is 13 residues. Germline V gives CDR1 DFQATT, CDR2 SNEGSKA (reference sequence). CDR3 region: CSAAGTADNEQFF. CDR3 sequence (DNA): TGCAGTGCCGCCGGGACAGCCGACAATGAGCAGTTCTTT.